The rows below give T cell receptor beta chains drawn from one sample of a study of blood T cell repertoires in COVID-19. The method was immunoSEQ multiplex PCR; TCRdb's version includes in-frame clones alone and lacks a portion of them. The table records 120,000 or so clones, around 80% of them present only once. Sequenced material: peripheral blood. Receptor source: a man aged 35-49 years with active or convalescent COVID-19. The CDR3 runs from the conserved cysteine through the conserved F or W.

V gene,J gene,CDR3 protein
TRBV5-1,TRBJ2-3,CASSLAALVDTQYF
TRBV5-1,TRBJ1-1,CASSRDRDRWSEAFF
TRBV7-2,TRBJ2-7,CASSPRTSGTPYEQYF
TRBV7-5,TRBJ1-1,CVRSLPQGRAEAFF
TRBV30,TRBJ1-2,CAWSRLLNNYGYTF
TRBV5-1,TRBJ2-7,CASRDRFYEQYF
TRBV30,TRBJ1-3,CAWSHAGPSGNTIYF
TRBV3-1/TRBV3-2,TRBJ2-1,CASSQTGEDEQFF
TRBV7-2,TRBJ2-7,CASSPTSREQYF
TRBV7-9,TRBJ1-2,CASSSHSSQAYYGYTF
TRBV7-2,TRBJ2-1,CASSFQGNNEQFF
TRBV28,TRBJ1-2,CASSSSGGNYGYTF
TRBV30,TRBJ2-7,CAWSRGRGFSYEQYF
TRBV5-1,TRBJ1-3,CASSPSGQGNTIYF
TRBV30,TRBJ1-5,CAWSAKGSQPQHF
TRBV6-5,TRBJ1-2,CASSYSRRNYGYTF
TRBV7-3,TRBJ2-5,CASSLSGRGLQETQYF
TRBV2,TRBJ2-7,CASSERYEQYF
TRBV29-1,TRBJ2-1,CSVGGDNEQFF
TRBV20-1,TRBJ2-3,CSAPRSLTQYF
TRBV2,TRBJ2-5,CASRGPQETQYF
TRBV7-8,TRBJ2-1,CASSLLRVDTSGNEQFF
TRBV28,TRBJ2-7,CASSLTGGEQYF
TRBV28,TRBJ2-7,CASRNEGQGAYEQYF
TRBV19,TRBJ2-2,CASSMSGGNTGELFF
TRBV5-1,TRBJ1-1,CASIADMNTEAFF
TRBV7-2,TRBJ2-3,CASRKGLDRGRTDTQYF
TRBV7-6,TRBJ2-3,CASSLAGRSLEVTQYF
TRBV5-1,TRBJ2-7,CASSLSQGYSYEQYF